The clone carrying this TCR beta chain was found once. What it binds is unknown. No record was made of this donor's CMV serostatus. This entry is derived from a study of cytomegalovirus exposure and HLA in healthy donors. The V segment lost 7 bases and the J segment 5 bases; nucleotides outside the gene matches: 4. CDR1 is MNHNS, CDR2 SASEGT, per germline. The CDR3 is 13 amino acids. The PCR made use of 60 Vbeta and 13 Jbeta primers. Authors' processing steps: In a later analysis, about 12 million of tens of millions of unique beta chains occurred in at least two donors. Libraries were prepared by immunoSEQ multiplex PCR; TCRdb keeps only in-frame clonotypes and omits some of them. The DNA gave D and trimming, while V, J and clone size come from that table. The sample comprises about 110,000 clones, around 77% of which are singletons, and 3.7% rests with the top ten. The study, taken as a whole, reports: For most TCR sequences rarity was the rule, although some public TCRs occurred in many donors.

The rearrangement links TRBV6-1 to TRBJ2-2, with TRBD2 matching over 7 bases. Sequencing was done on a sample of PBMCs. The source is a human donor in good health. CDR3 in DNA: TGTGCCAGCAACCGAGCGGGAACCGGGGAGCTGTTTTTT. It codes for CASNRAGTGELFF.